These T cell receptor beta chains were read from a single sample in a study of blood T cell repertoires in COVID-19. Sequenced by immunoSEQ multiplex PCR; TCRdb stores in-frame clones only, minus some. The table records approximately 210,000 clones, roughly 76% of them present only once. The sequenced sample consisted of peripheral blood. The origin of the receptors is a human donor in a cohort sampled during active COVID-19. Both conserved end residues are part of each CDR3. A D gene is named only where the DNA matches it firmly. Rows may omit the clone size; those that give it use once, few, many or a size class.

clone size	D gene	V gene	J gene	CDR3 protein	CDR3 DNA
few	TRBD2	TRBV18	TRBJ2-7	CASSPGTIYEQYF	TGTGCCAGCTCACCGGGGACTATCTACGAGCAGTACTTC
-	-	TRBV21-1	TRBJ2-2	CASSKVLGLAGGPKANTGELFF	TGTGCCAGCAGCAAAGTTTTGGGACTAGCGGGAGGCCCGAAAGCGAACACCGGGGAGCTGTTTTTT
-	-	TRBV12-3/TRBV12-4	TRBJ2-7	CASSLARVDEQYF	TGTGCCAGCAGTTTAGCCAGGGTTGACGAGCAGTACTTC
-	-	TRBV19	TRBJ2-1	CASSIDRGAYNEQFF	TGTGCCAGTAGTATAGACCGGGGGGCGTACAATGAGCAGTTCTTC
-	-	TRBV7-2	TRBJ2-3	CASSLGGSGVTSTDTQYF	TGTGCCAGCAGCTTAGGTGGTAGCGGAGTTACTAGCACAGATACGCAGTATTTT
-	-	TRBV27	TRBJ2-1	CASSHREGDEQFF	TGTGCCAGCAGCCACAGGGAAGGAGATGAGCAGTTCTTC
few	-	TRBV28	TRBJ2-3	CASNFSNRRTDTQYF	TGTGCCAGCAACTTCTCCAATCGCAGGACAGATACGCAGTATTTT
-	-	TRBV28	TRBJ1-3	CASSLEVRGGNTIYF	TGTGCCAGCAGTTTGGAGGTCAGGGGAGGAAACACCATATATTTT
few	-	TRBV3-1/TRBV3-2	TRBJ1-3	CASSQGTGQNTIYF	TGTGCCAGCAGCCAAGGTACCGGTCAAAACACCATATATTTT
-	-	TRBV28	TRBJ1-5	CASSFTNRVSNQPQHF	TGTGCCAGCAGTTTCACAAACAGGGTCAGCAATCAGCCCCAGCATTTT
-	-	TRBV15	TRBJ1-1	CATSRDGQGSFSEAFF	TGTGCCACCAGCAGAGATGGGCAGGGATCTTTTTCTGAAGCTTTCTTT
-	TRBD1	TRBV6-2/TRBV6-3	TRBJ1-3	CASSRRDRGTFGAGNTIYF	TGTGCCAGCAGTCGCCGGGACAGGGGAACTTTTGGCGCTGGAAACACCATATATTTT
-	-	TRBV3-1/TRBV3-2	TRBJ1-5	CASSLTTGGNQPQHF	TGTGCCAGCAGCCTTACCACAGGAGGCAATCAGCCCCAGCATTTT
-	-	TRBV6-5	TRBJ1-1	CASTGQLLNTEAFF	TGTGCCAGCACTGGACAGCTTTTAAACACTGAAGCTTTCTTT
-	-	TRBV11-3	TRBJ2-7	CASSIRGSSSYEQYF	TGTGCCAGCAGCATCAGGGGATCGAGCTCCTACGAGCAGTACTTC
-	-	TRBV11-2	TRBJ1-2	CASSLVQYNYGYTF	TGTGCCAGCAGCTTAGTGCAGTATAACTATGGCTACACCTTC
-	-	TRBV19	TRBJ1-2	CASSPLYGYTF	TGTGCCAGTAGTCCCCTCTATGGCTACACCTTC
-	-	TRBV7-9	TRBJ1-2	CASSSITGIPNYGYTF	TGTGCCAGCAGCTCTATAACAGGGATTCCTAACTATGGCTACACCTTC
-	TRBD1	TRBV24-1	TRBJ2-7	CATSDSRDRTYEQYF	TGTGCCACCAGTGATTCCCGGGACAGGACCTACGAGCAGTACTTC
-	-	TRBV4-2	TRBJ1-2	CASSQITGQVGYGYTF	TGTGCCAGCAGCCAGATAACAGGGCAAGTCGGTTATGGCTACACCTTC
-	-	TRBV19	TRBJ2-7	CASSTTGRSSYEQYF	TGTGCCAGTAGTACCACAGGAAGATCCTCCTACGAGCAGTACTTC
-	-	TRBV6-5	TRBJ2-3	CASSSPGLSHTDTQYF	TGTGCCAGCAGTTCGCCGGGACTTTCCCACACAGATACGCAGTATTTT
-	-	TRBV28	TRBJ2-3	CASRAAEKRADTQYF	TGTGCCAGCAGGGCCGCGGAGAAGAGGGCAGATACGCAGTATTTT
-	TRBD1	TRBV7-9	TRBJ1-5	CASSTAGQGVNQPQHF	TGTGCCAGCAGCACGGCGGGACAGGGGGTCAATCAGCCCCAGCATTTT
few	TRBD1	TRBV27	TRBJ2-3	CASSSIPGQGADTQYF	TGTGCCAGCAGTTCAATTCCGGGACAGGGGGCAGATACGCAGTATTTT
-	-	TRBV7-2	TRBJ2-2	CASSLRVAGRGGELFF	TGTGCCAGCAGCTTACGGGTAGCGGGCAGGGGCGGGGAGCTGTTTTTT
few	TRBD1	TRBV7-8	TRBJ1-1	CASSPQGDTEAFF	TGTGCCAGCAGCCCGCAGGGGGACACTGAAGCTTTCTTT
-	-	TRBV6-1	TRBJ1-2	CASSGAGESRNYGYTF	TGTGCCAGCAGTGGGGCAGGGGAGTCGCGGAACTATGGCTACACCTTC
-	TRBD1	TRBV6-5	TRBJ1-5	CASRQGADNQPQHF	TGTGCCAGCAGACAGGGGGCGGACAATCAGCCCCAGCATTTT
-	TRBD2	TRBV27	TRBJ2-7	CATRGLAGSITSYEQYF	TGTGCCACCCGGGGACTAGCGGGAAGCATAACAAGCTACGAGCAGTACTTC
-	-	TRBV30	TRBJ1-5	CAWSVWGGQPQHF	TGTGCCTGGAGTGTATGGGGGGGTCAGCCCCAGCATTTT
-	-	TRBV4-3	TRBJ1-1	CASSHGSGTEAFF	TGCGCCAGCAGCCATGGGAGCGGGACTGAAGCTTTCTTT
-	TRBD1	TRBV5-4	TRBJ1-2	CASSPPGQGYGYTF	TGTGCCAGCAGCCCTCCGGGACAGGGGTATGGCTACACCTTC
-	-	TRBV7-9	TRBJ1-6	CASSYGGLLDSPLHF	TGTGCCAGCAGCTATGGTGGACTTTTGGATTCACCCCTCCACTTT
-	TRBD2	TRBV10-3	TRBJ2-1	CAISESTSGSNEQFF	TGTGCCATCAGTGAGTCGACTAGCGGGAGTAATGAGCAGTTCTTC
-	-	TRBV28	TRBJ2-1	CASSYRGLWEFF	TGTGCCAGCAGTTACCGAGGACTGTGGGAGTTCTTC
-	-	TRBV28	TRBJ2-3	CASGSGTTDTQYF	TGTGCCAGCGGCTCCGGGACAACAGATACGCAGTATTTT
-	-	TRBV4-2	TRBJ2-7	CASSKGDRGSTSGVEQYF	TGTGCCAGCAGCAAAGGGGACAGGGGGTCGACTAGCGGGGTCGAGCAGTACTTC
-	-	TRBV4-3	TRBJ2-3	CASSQRGSPDTQYF	TGCGCCAGCAGCCAGCGGGGAAGTCCAGATACGCAGTATTTT
few	-	TRBV4-1	TRBJ2-7	CASSHGTPPYEQYF	TGCGCCAGCAGCCACGGGACACCCCCCTACGAGCAGTACTTC
many	-	TRBV28	TRBJ2-1	CASSFRQGSYNEQFF	TGTGCCAGCAGTTTCCGGCAGGGATCCTACAATGAGCAGTTCTTC
-	TRBD1	TRBV11-2	TRBJ1-6	CASSFQQGRRGSPLHF	TGTGCCAGCAGCTTTCAACAGGGGCGGCGGGGATCACCCCTCCACTTT
-	-	TRBV2	TRBJ1-1	CASSEHLTGPTEAFF	TGTGCCAGCAGTGAACACCTGACAGGTCCCACTGAAGCTTTCTTT
-	-	TRBV10-3	TRBJ2-7	CAISESWPLPYEQYF	TGTGCCATCAGTGAGTCGTGGCCCCTTCCCTACGAGCAGTACTTC
-	TRBD1	TRBV7-8	TRBJ1-2	CASSLADRGLDYGYTF	TGTGCCAGCAGCTTGGCGGACAGGGGGCTCGACTATGGCTACACCTTC
-	TRBD2	TRBV6-5	TRBJ2-7	CASSHRGLGSYEQYF	TGTGCCAGCAGTCACCGGGGACTAGGGTCGTACGAGCAGTACTTC
-	TRBD1	TRBV5-8	TRBJ2-7	CADRDREFYEQYF	TGTGCCGACCGGGACAGGGAGTTCTACGAGCAGTACTTC
once	TRBD1	TRBV11-2	TRBJ1-1	CASSLALDRAGTEAFF	TGTGCCAGCAGCTTAGCCCTAGACAGGGCGGGCACTGAAGCTTTCTTT
-	-	TRBV19	TRBJ1-2	CASSIGVQGATLGYGYTF	TGTGCCAGTAGTATTGGGGTGCAGGGCGCTACCCTCGGCTATGGCTACACCTTC
few	-	TRBV7-9	TRBJ1-2	CASPRAGSGYTF	TGTGCCAGCCCCCGGGCGGGGAGCGGCTACACCTTC
once	TRBD2	TRBV19	TRBJ2-1	CASSWTSGIGEQFF	TGTGCCAGTAGCTGGACTAGCGGGATCGGTGAGCAGTTCTTC
-	TRBD2	TRBV10-3	TRBJ2-1	CAITELAGASYNEQFF	TGTGCCATCACCGAACTAGCGGGAGCGTCCTACAATGAGCAGTTCTTC
-	TRBD1	TRBV7-9	TRBJ1-1	CASSLVWDRVTEAFF	TGTGCCAGCAGCTTAGTGTGGGACAGGGTCACTGAAGCTTTCTTT